The next 27 T cell receptor beta chains were all read from a single sample in a study of blood T cells in healthy people across ages. With a J-beta primer mix and a sample-barcoded 5' primer, a second PCR ran 7 to 11 cycles. In TCRdb, the 5' RACE reads were re-called with MiXCR into one record per CDR3 protein. Of 1.5 million to 2 million distinct CDR3 sequences in the sample, around 48% were seen once. What was sequenced was blood. These receptor sequences come from a middle-aged woman in good health.

The gene calls are TRBV20-1 and TRBJ2-3; D is uncertain. This CDR3 is 15 amino acids long. Trimming cost V 8 bases and J 0 bases, with 18 bases left between them. Germline assignment: CDR1 DFQATT and CDR2 SNEGSKA (reference sequence). CDR3 in amino acids: CSSTPGLTSTDTQYF. As DNA, the CDR3 is TGCAGTTCAACCCCCGGCCTTACTAGCACAGATACGCAGTATTTT.

The chain combines TRBV12-5 with TRBJ2-3; TRBD2 matches 8 bases. Germline V lookup: CDR1 LGHNT, CDR2 FRNRAP. CDR3 length: 15 amino acids. V trimming: 4 bases; J trimming: 2 bases; junction bases outside the gene matches: 5. The CDR3 protein is CASGSGGGPTDTQYF. For the CDR3, the DNA is TGTGCTAGTGGTTCTGGCGGGGGGCCCACAGATACGCAGTATTTT. The full variable domain, with the rest looked up from reference TRBV12-5 and TRBJ2-3, is DARVTQTPRHKVTEMGQEVTMRCQPILGHNTVFWYRQTMMQGLELLAYFRNRAPLDDSGMPKDRFSAEMPDATLATLKIQPSEPRDSAVYFCASGSGGGPTDTQYFGPGTRLTVL.

The table lists this clonotype with a few counts. The rearrangement joins TRBV29-1 to TRBJ2-5; the D gene is possibly TRBD1 (5 bases). This CDR3 has 14 residues. CDR1 is SQVTM and CDR2 is ANQGSEA in the germline V gene. Trimming left V 5 bases short and J 0 bases short, with 13 bases between. The CDR3 sequence: CSVNAGANQETQYF. Written as DNA, the CDR3 is TGCAGCGTTAACGCTGGGGCAAACCAAGAGACCCAGTACTTC.

The V gene is TRBV29-1, the J gene TRBJ1-4, with 7 bases identical to TRBD1. With 7 bases clipped from V and 4 bases from J, the junction kept 6 bases outside the gene matches. Germline V lookup: CDR1 SQVTM, CDR2 ANQGSEA. The CDR3 runs to 13 residues. For the CDR3, the DNA is TGCAGCGGCTACAGGGGCAGTAATGAAAAACTGTTTTTT. Translated, it gives CSGYRGSNEKLFF.

This chain links TRBV6-2 or TRBV6-3 with TRBJ2-1; 8 bases match TRBD2. The germline gives CDR1 MNHEY, CDR2 SVGEGT. The CDR3 sequence is 14 residues long. V was pared by 6 bases and J by 7 bases, with 8 bases of the junction left unmatched. In DNA form, the CDR3 reads TGTGCCAGCAGGGGACTAGTGCGGTCGAATGAGCAGTTCTTC. The encoded protein is CASRGLVRSNEQFF.

The table lists this clonotype with many counts. The genes are TRBV7-9 and TRBJ2-3; D gene uncertain. Germline V gives CDR1 SEHNR, CDR2 FQNEAQ (reference sequence). The CDR3 loop spans 14 amino acids. The V and J ends lost 6 bases and 2 bases respectively, with 12 bases between them. The DNA of the CDR3 is TGTGCCAGCAGTTTGGAAGGCAACACAGATACGCAGTATTTT. This encodes CASSLEGNTDTQYF.

V gene TRBV20-1 combines with J gene TRBJ2-1; possible D gene TRBD2, 5 bases. Germline assignment: CDR1 DFQATT and CDR2 SNEGSKA (reference sequence). The CDR3 has 15 residues. Trimming cost V 0 bases and J 6 bases, with 15 bases left between them. In nucleotides, the CDR3 is TGCAGTGCTAGAGACCCAGCGCGGAGGATCAATGAGCAGTTCTTC. As protein: CSARDPARRINEQFF.

The rearrangement links TRBV20-1 to TRBJ2-3, with D possibly matching TRBD2 (6 bases). The germline gives CDR1 DFQATT, CDR2 SNEGSKA (reference sequence). The CDR3 has 14 amino acids. Trimming removed 7 bases from V and 0 bases from J, with 14 bases in between. CDR3 region: CSGRGAVSTDTQYF. For the CDR3, the DNA is TGCAGTGGGAGGGGAGCGGTTAGCACAGATACGCAGTATTTT.

The V and J genes are TRBV15 and TRBJ2-7, with D maybe TRBD1 (5 bases). The DNA matches TRBJ2-5 better at its end, which makes the J call doubtful. CDR1 and CDR2 (germline): LNHNV, YYDKDF (reference sequence). There are 14 residues in the CDR3. The CDR3 nucleotides are TGTGCCACCAGCAGAGGCAGGGTCGCGGAGACCCAGTACTTC. Its protein product is CATSRGRVAETQYF.

This clonotype has only a few counts. CDR3 in DNA: TGTGCCAGCTCACCCCTCCCAAAGCGGAGTCAAGAGACCCAGTACTTC. Its protein product is CASSPLPKRSQETQYF. This rearrangement joins TRBV18 to TRBJ2-5, with a tentative D call TRBD2 (5 bases). This CDR3 is 16 amino acids long. The V and J ends lost 3 bases and 2 bases respectively, with 16 bases between them. Germline CDR1 reads KGHSH; CDR2 reads LQKENI.

A few counts support this clonotype. The chain carries TRBV7-2 and TRBJ2-6; 7 bases agree with TRBD1. The germline V gene has CDR1 SGHTA and CDR2 FQGNSA. This CDR3 is built from 17 residues. With V trimmed by 5 bases and J by 4 bases, 11 bases remained unmatched. The CDR3 sequence: CASSTTGKVAGANVLTF. CDR3 nucleotide sequence: TGTGCCAGCAGCACGACAGGGAAAGTGGCGGGGGCCAACGTCCTGACTTTC.

This clonotype was counted only a few times. V and J are TRBV20-1 and TRBJ2-5; 7 bases agree with TRBD2. CDR3 length equals 14 residues. Germline assignment: CDR1 DFQATT and CDR2 SNEGSKA (reference sequence). J lost 5 bases, V lost 5 bases, and 11 bases had no gene match. The CDR3 DNA reads as TGCAGTGCTGCCAGACGAGCGGGGCGGGAGACCCAGTACTTC. Protein sequence: CSAARRAGRETQYF.

This clonotype was seen more than once but under ten times. J is TRBJ2-5 and V is TRBV12-3 or TRBV12-4; 8 positions agree with TRBD2. Trimming removed 4 bases from V and 2 bases from J; junction bases left unmatched: 6. The CDR3 extends over 15 amino acids. Here the CDR3 reads CASSSGGGRQETQYF. CDR3 bases: TGTGCCAGCAGTTCCGGCGGGGGGAGACAAGAGACCCAGTACTTC.

The gene calls are TRBV27 and TRBJ2-5, with 9 nucleotides matching TRBD1. The V gene's germline CDR1 is MNHEY and CDR2 SMNVEV (reference sequence). The length of the CDR3 is 16 residues. Unmatched junction bases numbered 13, after V lost 6 bases and J lost 5 bases. DNA for the CDR3: TGTGCCAGCAGAAAAAGGCCGACAGGGGGAGAGGAGACCCAGTACTTC. Translating gives CASRKRPTGGEETQYF.

This chain uses TRBV6-5 with TRBJ2-6; the D call may be TRBD1 or TRBD2 (5 bases each). Germline V gene sequence: CDR1 MNHEY, CDR2 SVGAGI. The CDR3 length is 15 residues. V was clipped by 11 bases and J by 4 bases, with 18 bases between them. The CDR3 spells CAGSRRGTGANVLTF. The CDR3, as DNA: TGTGCCGGTAGTCGCCGTGGGACCGGGGCCAACGTCCTGACTTTC.

This clonotype was counted between two and nine times. The chain employs TRBV28 and TRBJ2-7, with TRBD2 identical over 13 bases. The trim removed 4 bases at V and 1 base at J, leaving 7 bases unmatched. Germline assignment: CDR1 MDHEN and CDR2 SYDVKM. The CDR3 is 17 amino acids. CDR3 amino acids: CASSSRLAGGLSYEQYF. DNA for the CDR3: TGTGCCAGCAGTTCCCGACTAGCGGGGGGACTTTCCTACGAGCAGTACTTC.

This sequence joins TRBV20-1 and TRBJ2-1; tentative D call: TRBD2 (7 bases). Trimming stripped 4 bases from V and 6 bases from J, with 19 bases between. CDR3 length: 15 residues. Germline V gives CDR1 DFQATT, CDR2 SNEGSKA (reference sequence). The CDR3 region has the DNA TGCAGTGCTACCGGAGGGAGGGGGTTCGGCAATGAGCAGTTCTTC. Translating it yields CSATGGRGFGNEQFF.

This clonotype has more than one count but fewer than ten. The chain uses TRBV29-1 and TRBJ1-2, with 7 positions matching TRBD1. The CDR3 has 13 amino acids. CDR1 is SQVTM, CDR2 ANQGSEA, per germline. The V segment lost 4 bases and the J segment 8 bases; nucleotides outside the gene matches: 10. This chain's CDR3 is CSVGPGTVGGYTF. The CDR3 DNA is TGCAGCGTTGGCCCGGGGACAGTTGGCGGCTACACCTTC.

CDR3 coding DNA: TGTGCCAGCAGCCAAGATCACGACAGGGGCTACGAGCAGTACTTC. Its translation: CASSQDHDRGYEQYF. V usage is TRBV14 and J usage is TRBJ2-7; 8 bases agree with TRBD1. Germline CDR1 reads SGHDN; CDR2 reads FVKESK. The J segment lost 3 bases and the V segment lost 0 bases, leaving 4 bases of the junction unmatched. The CDR3 has 15 amino acids.

Points on this clonotype: One junction end does not reproduce the germline sequence, and a read error may be involved. The V and J genes are TRBV7-9 and TRBJ2-3; D not certain. Germline loops: CDR1 SEHNR, CDR2 FQNEAQ (reference sequence). The CDR3 covers 12 residues. CDR3 amino acids: CASSPYTDMQYF. The CDR3 coding sequence is TGTGCCAGCAGCCCGTACACAGATATGCAGTATTTT.

This clonotype has a single count. The rearrangement links TRBV10-3 to TRBJ2-1; perhaps TRBD2 as D (5 bases). Trimming removed 0 bases from V and 9 bases from J, with 9 bases in between. The CDR3 loop spans 13 amino acids. Per the germline V gene, CDR1 is ENHRY and CDR2 is SYGVKD. The CDR3 DNA sequence: TGTGCCATCAGTGAGTCTGGTGGGAGTGAGCAGTTCTTC. Translation: CAISESGGSEQFF.

Of note for this clonotype: At one end, the junction sequence differs from germline, possibly due to a read error. The rearrangement joins TRBV6-2 or TRBV6-3 to TRBJ1-5; 8 bases match TRBD1. The CDR3 is 14 residues long. Germline V CDR1 and CDR2: MNHEY, SVGEGT. CDR3: CASSSQGAIQSQHF. DNA for the CDR3: TGTGCCAGCAGTTCTCAGGGGGCGATTCAGTCCCAGCATTTT.

This clonotype was found a few times. The chain couples TRBV18 to TRBJ2-5; possible D gene TRBD2, 5 bases. This CDR3 is built from 16 residues. The germline V and J ends were trimmed by 0 bases and 2 bases, with 13 bases remaining between them. CDR1 is KGHSH and CDR2 is LQKENI in the germline V gene. The CDR3 coding sequence is TGTGCCAGCTCACCACCGGAGGCGGATGTTCAAGAGACCCAGTACTTC. It specifies CASSPPEADVQETQYF.

The V call is TRBV7-2, the J call TRBJ2-5; TRBD2 matches 8 bases. CDR1 is SGHTA, CDR2 FQGNSA, per germline. Germline trimming cut 1 base from V and 11 bases from J; bases unmatched to any gene: 9. The CDR3 extends over 14 amino acids. As DNA, the CDR3 is TGTGCCAGCAGCTTAGGGACGGGGGGGATAGAGCAGTACTTC. Translating it yields CASSLGTGGIEQYF. Complete variable domain (other parts from reference TRBV7-2 and TRBJ2-5): GAGVSQSPSNKVTEKGKDVELRCDPISGHTALYWYRQSLGQGLEFLIYFQGNSAPDKSGLPSDRFSAERTGGSVSTLTIQRTQQEDSAVYLCASSLGTGGIEQYFGPGTRLLVL.

This clonotype has only a few counts. This sequence joins TRBV28 and TRBJ2-1; 10 nucleotides agree with TRBD2. Germline V gives CDR1 MDHEN, CDR2 SYDVKM. Unmatched junction bases numbered 12, after V lost 1 base and J lost 0 bases. The CDR3 has 20 amino acids. DNA of the CDR3: TGTGCCAGCAGTTTATTGGTCGCTAGCGGGGGACAGAGCTCCTACAATGAGCAGTTCTTC. It yields the protein CASSLLVASGGQSSYNEQFF.

The chain uses TRBV4-2 and TRBJ2-1; D may be TRBD1 (6 bases). Germline assignment: CDR1 LGHNA and CDR2 YNFKEQ. The V and J ends lost 4 bases and 4 bases respectively, with 17 bases between them. The CDR3 has 16 residues. The CDR3 loop reads CASSLEVQGPYNEQFF. DNA for the CDR3: TGTGCCAGCAGCCTCGAAGTACAGGGACCGTACAATGAGCAGTTCTTC.

J is TRBJ2-1 and V is TRBV28, with a weak D call TRBD1 (5 bases). The CDR3 runs 13 residues. The germline V and J ends were trimmed by 7 bases and 6 bases, with 13 bases remaining between them. In germline, CDR1 is MDHEN, CDR2 SYDVKM. The chain's CDR3 is CASTLRQLNEQFF. For the CDR3, the DNA is TGTGCCAGCACCTTAAGACAGCTCAATGAGCAGTTCTTC.